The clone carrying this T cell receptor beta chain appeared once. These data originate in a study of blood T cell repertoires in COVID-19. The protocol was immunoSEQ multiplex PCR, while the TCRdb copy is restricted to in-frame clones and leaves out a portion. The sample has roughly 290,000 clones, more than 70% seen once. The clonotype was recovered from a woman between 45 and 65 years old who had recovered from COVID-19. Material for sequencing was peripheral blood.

CDR3 DNA sequence: TGTGCCAGTAGTGCTACCGGGACAGTAAGCAATCAGCCCCAGCATTTT. Translated, it gives CASSATGTVSNQPQHF. V and J are TRBV19 and TRBJ1-5; 7 nucleotides match TRBD1. Trimming took 5 bases from V and 1 from J; bases not matched to a gene: 8. Germline V lookup: CDR1 LNHDA, CDR2 SQIVND (reference sequence). The CDR3 has 16 residues.